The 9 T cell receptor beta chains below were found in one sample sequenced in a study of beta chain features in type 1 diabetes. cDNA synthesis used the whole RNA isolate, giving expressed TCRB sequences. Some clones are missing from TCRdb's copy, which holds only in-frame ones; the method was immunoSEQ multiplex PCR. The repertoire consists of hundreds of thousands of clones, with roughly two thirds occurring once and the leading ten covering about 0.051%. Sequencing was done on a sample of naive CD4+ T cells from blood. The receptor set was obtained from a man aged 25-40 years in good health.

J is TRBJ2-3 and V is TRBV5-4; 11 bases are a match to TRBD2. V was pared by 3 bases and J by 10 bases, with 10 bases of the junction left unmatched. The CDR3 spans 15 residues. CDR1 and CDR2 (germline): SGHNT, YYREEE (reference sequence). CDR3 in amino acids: CASSSPRTSGSSQYF. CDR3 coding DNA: TGTGCCAGCAGCTCGCCCCGGACTAGCGGGTCCTCGCAGTATTTT.

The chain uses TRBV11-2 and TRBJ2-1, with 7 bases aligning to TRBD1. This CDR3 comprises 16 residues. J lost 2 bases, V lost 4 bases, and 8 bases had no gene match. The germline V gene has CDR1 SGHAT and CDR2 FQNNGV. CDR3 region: CASSSRGRSPYNEQFF. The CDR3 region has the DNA TGTGCCAGCAGCTCCAGGGGGAGATCCCCCTACAATGAGCAGTTCTTC.

CDR3 amino acids: CASSPQGAGQPQHF. The CDR3 DNA is TGTGCCAGCAGTCCGCAGGGGGCGGGTCAGCCCCAGCATTTT. The V and J genes are TRBV27 and TRBJ1-5, with 8 nucleotides matching TRBD1. The CDR3 extends over 14 amino acids. V trimming: 5 bases; J trimming: 6 bases; junction bases outside the gene matches: 6. Looked up from germline, CDR1 is MNHEY and CDR2 is SMNVEV (reference sequence).

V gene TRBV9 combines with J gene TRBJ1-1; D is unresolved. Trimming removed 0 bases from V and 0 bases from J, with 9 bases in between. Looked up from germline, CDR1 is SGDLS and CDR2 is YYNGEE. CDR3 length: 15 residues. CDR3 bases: TGTGCCAGCAGCGTAGCGGCAGGCCTGAACACTGAAGCTTTCTTT. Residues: CASSVAAGLNTEAFF.

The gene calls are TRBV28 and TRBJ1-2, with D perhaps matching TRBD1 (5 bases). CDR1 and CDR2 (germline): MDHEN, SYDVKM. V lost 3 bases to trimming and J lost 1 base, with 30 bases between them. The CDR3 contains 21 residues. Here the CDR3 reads CASSFSVGVSEGGANNYGYTF. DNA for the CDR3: TGTGCCAGCAGTTTTTCGGTCGGGGTCTCCGAGGGCGGGGCCAATAACTATGGCTACACCTTC.

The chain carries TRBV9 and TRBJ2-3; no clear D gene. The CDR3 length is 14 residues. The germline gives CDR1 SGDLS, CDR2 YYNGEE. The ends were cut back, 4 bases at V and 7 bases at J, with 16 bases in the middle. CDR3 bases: TGTGCCAGCAGCTCAACGTCCACTCTCAATACGCAGTATTTT. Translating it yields CASSSTSTLNTQYF.

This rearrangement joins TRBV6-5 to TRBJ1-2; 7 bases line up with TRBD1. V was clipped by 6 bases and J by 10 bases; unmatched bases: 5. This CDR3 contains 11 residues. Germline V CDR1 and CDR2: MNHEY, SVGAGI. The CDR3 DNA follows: TGTGCCAGCAGCCACCAGGGGGACTACACCTTC. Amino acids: CASSHQGDYTF.

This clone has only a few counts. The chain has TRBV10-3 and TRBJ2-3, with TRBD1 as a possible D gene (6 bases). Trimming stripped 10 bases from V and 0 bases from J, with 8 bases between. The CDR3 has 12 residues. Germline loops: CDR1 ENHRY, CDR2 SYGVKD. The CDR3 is CASGQSTDTQYF. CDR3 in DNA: TGTGCCAGCGGACAGAGCACAGATACGCAGTATTTT.

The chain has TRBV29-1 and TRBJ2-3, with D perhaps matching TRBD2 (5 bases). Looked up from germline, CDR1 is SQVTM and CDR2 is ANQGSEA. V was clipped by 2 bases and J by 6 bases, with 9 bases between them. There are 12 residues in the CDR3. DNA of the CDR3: TGCAGCGTTGAAAAAGCGGATGATACGCAGTATTTT. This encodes CSVEKADDTQYF.